The next 14 T cell receptor beta chains were all read from a single sample in a study of response to subunit inactivated influenza vaccine. Via MiXCR, TCRdb re-called the RT-PCR reads, giving one row per CDR3 protein. Among around 600,000 distinct CDR3 sequences listed, 10% to 12% were seen once. This sample was shared with a second study, whose subject was T cells expressing NK-cell markers. That study adds: Synthesis of TCR beta cDNA relied on 5'RACE template switching carrying UMIs.

Source: PBMCs from blood, taken on the day of vaccination. The receptors originated from a man between 50 and 59 years old who received an inactivated influenza vaccine.

The chain joins TRBV18 to TRBJ2-5; no clear D gene. The V gene lost 2 bases and the J gene lost 5 bases, with 9 bases spanning the gap. CDR3 length equals 13 residues. The germline V gene has CDR1 KGHSH and CDR2 LQKENI. The CDR3 sequence: CASSPVGLETQYF. In DNA, the CDR3 is TGTGCCAGCTCACCAGTGGGCCTCGAGACCCAGTACTTC.

CDR3 nucleotides: TGTGCCAGCAGCCAAGATCGCGTGAACACCGGGGAGCTGTTTTTT. Its protein is CASSQDRVNTGELFF. The chain links TRBV4-2 to TRBJ2-2; D remains ambiguous. The CDR3 contains 15 residues. V shed 0 bases and J shed 1 base, with 6 bases lying between them. CDR1 LGHNA and CDR2 YNFKEQ come from the germline V gene.

This clonotype was counted only a few times. The chain links TRBV11-2 to TRBJ2-3; TRBD2 matches 7 bases. Trimming at V came to 1 base and at J to 6 bases, leaving 13 bases not matched to a gene. The germline V gene encodes CDR1 SGHAT and CDR2 FQNNGV. This CDR3 comprises 17 residues. The CDR3 sequence: CASSLVASGRRRDTQYF. CDR3 in DNA: TGTGCCAGCAGCTTAGTGGCTAGCGGCCGGAGGAGGGATACGCAGTATTTT.

The CDR3 DNA reads TGTGCCTGGATAGGGAGCGATAATGAAAAACTGTTTTTT. This translates into CAWIGSDNEKLFF. The chain recombines TRBV30 with TRBJ1-4; unclear D gene. Germline V lookup: CDR1 GTSNPN, CDR2 SVGIG (reference sequence). Trimming cost V 4 bases and J 4 bases, with 10 bases left between them. The CDR3 consists of 13 residues.

The chain employs TRBV5-1 and TRBJ2-2, with 9 nucleotides matching TRBD2. Looked up from germline, CDR1 is SGHRS and CDR2 is YFSETQ. This CDR3 region has 14 residues. J was trimmed by 7 bases and V by 7 bases; bases with no gene match: 8. The CDR3 DNA is TGCGCCAGCCAAAGCGGGGGGCCCGGCGGGGAGCTGTTTTTT. Encoded protein: CASQSGGPGGELFF.

This sequence joins TRBV6-6 and TRBJ1-5, with a tentative D call TRBD1 (6 bases). V was shortened by 7 bases and J by 4 bases, with 11 bases between the two germline ends. The CDR3 totals 13 residues. CDR1 is MNHNY, CDR2 SVGAGI, per germline (reference sequence). The CDR3: CASKGGGNQPQHF. The CDR3 coding sequence is TGTGCCAGCAAGGGGGGGGGAAATCAGCCCCAGCATTTT.

The genes are TRBV28 and TRBJ2-3; D tentatively fits TRBD1 or TRBD2 (6 bases each). Trimming removed 4 bases at V and 2 bases at J, with 16 bases between. Germline loops: CDR1 MDHEN, CDR2 SYDVKM. The CDR3 has 16 amino acids. The CDR3 nucleotides are TGTGCCAGCAGTTCCCCACAGGGACTGTTCACAGATACGCAGTATTTT. This encodes CASSSPQGLFTDTQYF.

This clonotype has at least ten counts. DNA for the CDR3: TGTGCCAGCAGCTTTCGGTCTGACGAGCAGTACTTC. Translated: CASSFRSDEQYF. The chain is built from TRBV7-9 and TRBJ2-7; D gene ambiguous. Germline CDR1 reads SEHNR; CDR2 reads FQNEAQ (reference sequence). V lost 3 bases and J 5 bases, leaving 8 bases between the germline ends. This CDR3 is built from 12 residues.

This clonotype has a count of ten or more. This chain links TRBV25-1 with TRBJ2-1, with D perhaps being TRBD1 or TRBD2 (6 bases each). This CDR3 comprises 17 residues. CDR1 and CDR2 (germline): MGHDK, SYGVNS. Trimming pared 6 bases from V and 4 bases from J, leaving 22 bases between. CDR3 in DNA: TGTGCCAGCAGAGCGACAGGACCCCGCCGGGGGTACAATGAGCAGTTCTTC. Translated, it gives CASRATGPRRGYNEQFF.

This clonotype was counted many times. V gene TRBV5-1 combines with J gene TRBJ1-2; no firm D call. The V and J ends lost 0 bases and 8 bases respectively, with 14 bases between them. CDR1 is SGHRS, CDR2 YFSETQ, per germline. The CDR3 has 14 amino acids. Here the CDR3 DNA reads TGCGCCAGCAGCTTGGCCGATCAGAGTAGAGGCTACACCTTC. It codes for CASSLADQSRGYTF.

This clonotype came up a few times. The V call is TRBV5-6, the J call TRBJ2-7; no clear D. Per germline, CDR1 SGHDT and CDR2 YYEEEE. Trimming cost V 0 bases and J 8 bases, with 12 bases left between them. This CDR3 has 13 residues. The chain's CDR3 is CASSLEPGSQQYF. In DNA, the CDR3 is TGTGCCAGCAGCTTGGAACCAGGTTCTCAGCAGTACTTC.

About this clonotype itself: An end of the junction does not agree with germline; a read error may underlie this. The chain carries TRBV7-9 and TRBJ2-3; no clear D. CDR1 is SEHNR, CDR2 FQNEAQ, per germline (reference sequence). There are 14 residues in the CDR3. Written as DNA, the CDR3 is TGTGCCAGCAGCTTATTTTCCAGCAGAGATACGCAGTATTTT. As protein: CASSLFSSRDTQYF.

This clonotype was recorded a few times. This chain's CDR3 is CASSLEGQQDTDTQYF. DNA of the CDR3: TGTGCCAGCAGTTTGGAGGGACAGCAAGACACAGATACGCAGTATTTT. J is TRBJ2-3 and V is TRBV12-3 or TRBV12-4; a possible D gene is TRBD1 (7 bases). The V end was cut by 3 bases, the J end by 2 bases, with 15 bases between. The CDR3 loop spans 16 amino acids.

The rearrangement joins TRBV18 to TRBJ2-7; TRBD2 agrees at 13 bases. Germline lookup yields CDR1 KGHSH and CDR2 LQKENI. J gave up 3 bases and V 4 bases, and 9 bases lay outside the gene matches. The CDR3 consists of 17 residues. Written as DNA, the CDR3 is TGTGCCAGCTCACATGGACTAGCGGGAGCCTTGGACTACGAGCAGTACTTC. Protein product: CASSHGLAGALDYEQYF.